This entry lists 18 T cell receptor beta chains sequenced from one sample in a study of response to subunit inactivated influenza vaccine. TCRdb reprocessed the RT-PCR reads with MiXCR, giving one entry per CDR3 protein. The sample lists approximately 570,000 distinct CDR3 sequences; about 8% were seen once. This specimen consisted of PBMCs from blood, obtained roughly 24 months after vaccination. The source is a man aged 50-75 years who received an inactivated influenza vaccine.

There are many counts of this clonotype. The chain carries TRBV7-6 and TRBJ2-2, with a possible D match to TRBD2 (5 bases). CDR1 SGHVS and CDR2 FNYEAQ come from the germline V gene. CDR3 length: 15 amino acids. V dropped 5 bases and J dropped 6 bases, with 16 bases sitting between them. In DNA form, the CDR3 reads TGTGCCAGCAGCCCCCTGTTGAGGCGGGCCGGGGAGCTGTTTTTT. Translating gives CASSPLLRRAGELFF.

The chain uses TRBV12-3 or TRBV12-4 and TRBJ2-7; D unresolved. The germline V and J ends were trimmed by 5 bases and 3 bases, with 8 bases remaining between them. The CDR3 contains 12 residues. The CDR3 sequence is CASSRVVYEQYF. CDR3 nucleotide sequence: TGTGCCAGCAGTAGAGTAGTCTACGAGCAGTACTTC.

This clonotype was observed at least ten times. V and J are TRBV6-5 and TRBJ1-1; D ambiguous. This CDR3 comprises 14 residues. Germline CDR1 and CDR2: MNHEY and SVGAGI. The V end was cut by 1 base, the J end by 2 bases, with 8 bases between. The DNA of the CDR3 is TGTGCCAGCAGTTACTTAGGCCGAAACACTGAAGCTTTCTTT. Protein sequence: CASSYLGRNTEAFF.

This clonotype turned up a few times. This sequence joins TRBV7-8 and TRBJ2-7; tentative D call: TRBD1 (6 bases). The CDR3 contains 14 residues. Trimming removed 4 bases from V and 4 bases from J, with 14 bases in between. CDR1 is SGHVS and CDR2 is FQNEAQ in the germline V gene. The CDR3 DNA reads as TGTGCCAGCAGCTCAGGGACAAGGATATACGAGCAGTACTTC. This encodes CASSSGTRIYEQYF.

This clonotype has at least ten counts. The chain joins TRBV27 to TRBJ2-7, with 9 bases lining up with TRBD1. The V gene's germline CDR1 is MNHEY and CDR2 SMNVEV (reference sequence). Losses at the gene ends were 1 base for V and 3 bases for J; bases not matched to a gene: 7. The CDR3 runs 16 residues. CDR3 nucleotides: TGTGCCAGCAGTTTATACGGGACAGGGTCCTTCTACGAGCAGTACTTC. Translation: CASSLYGTGSFYEQYF.

This clonotype has more than one count but fewer than ten. The chain carries TRBV27 and TRBJ2-7; 10 bases are a match to TRBD1. CDR3 length equals 14 residues. The germline gives CDR1 MNHEY, CDR2 SMNVEV (reference sequence). V dropped 6 bases and J dropped 2; count of bases not matched to a gene: 4. CDR3 residues: CASRRGTGAYEQYF. The CDR3 bases are TGTGCCAGCAGACGAGGGACAGGGGCCTACGAGCAGTACTTC.

This clonotype was picked up many times. The rearrangement joins TRBV5-1 to TRBJ2-7, with no clear D. The CDR3 is 13 residues long. CDR1 is SGHRS and CDR2 is YFSETQ in the germline V gene. V was cut by 4 bases and J by 2 bases, with 10 bases left in between. In nucleotides, the CDR3 is TGCGCCAGCAGCCCTGGCGACCCCTACGAGCAGTACTTC. Translating gives CASSPGDPYEQYF.

The rearrangement links TRBV28 to TRBJ2-5; a possible D gene is TRBD1 (6 bases). The CDR3 covers 15 residues. Germline-derived CDR1 and CDR2 are MDHEN and SYDVKM. Trimming shortened V by 6 bases and J by 4 bases, and 18 bases separated the two germline ends. The CDR3: CASRRNRELIETQYF. In nucleotides, the CDR3 is TGTGCCAGCAGGAGAAACAGGGAGTTGATAGAGACCCAGTACTTC.

This clonotype has more than one count but fewer than ten. This chain joins TRBV5-1 and TRBJ2-5; 13 bases are shared with TRBD2. J lost 2 bases, V lost 4 bases, and 5 bases had no gene match. The germline CDR1 and CDR2 sequences are SGHRS and YFSETQ. The CDR3 length is 16 residues. The CDR3 coding sequence is TGCGCCAGCAGCCCCGGGACTAGCGGGACACAAGAGACCCAGTACTTC. It translates to CASSPGTSGTQETQYF.

Concerning this clonotype: With a much larger clone just one base away, this may be a read error. V and J are TRBV2 and TRBJ2-2; the D gene is possibly TRBD2 (6 bases). CDR3 length equals 14 residues. The germline V gene encodes CDR1 SNHLY and CDR2 FYNNEI. Trimming pared 2 bases from V and 12 bases from J, leaving 16 bases between. The CDR3 region has the DNA TGTGCCAGCAGTGAACGACGGGGGATCGCGAAGCTGTTTTTT. Residues: CASSERRGIAKLFF. Variable domain in full (rest from reference TRBV2 and TRBJ2-2): EPEVTQTPSHQVTQMGQEVILRCVPISNHLYFYWYRQILGQKVEFLVSFYNNEISEKSEIFDDQFSVERPDGSNFTLKIRSTKLEDSAMYFCASSERRGIAKLFFGEGSRLTVL.

This clonotype was seen a handful of times. The CDR3 DNA sequence: TGTGCCAGCAGCTTAGATCTGGGGGGCGCTGGGGCCAACGTCCTGACTTTC. Translated, it gives CASSLDLGGAGANVLTF. V and J are TRBV7-6 and TRBJ2-6; D possibly uses TRBD1 or TRBD2 (6 bases each). The CDR3 contains 17 residues. Germline CDR1 reads SGHVS; CDR2 reads FNYEAQ. Between the trimmed V and J ends, which lost 1 base and 2 bases, there was a span of 12 bases.

The J gene is TRBJ2-1, the V gene TRBV20-1; D possibly corresponds to TRBD1 (5 bases). V dropped 0 bases and J dropped 0 bases, with 15 bases sitting between them. The germline V gene has CDR1 DFQATT and CDR2 SNEGSKA (reference sequence). This CDR3 has 17 amino acids. CDR3 amino acids: CSARDSTGASSYNEQFF. The CDR3 DNA reads TGCAGTGCTAGAGATTCAACTGGGGCGAGCTCCTACAATGAGCAGTTCTTC.

The chain couples TRBV5-1 to TRBJ2-5; TRBD2 aligns across 10 bases. The CDR3 loop spans 14 amino acids. Looked up from germline, CDR1 is SGHRS and CDR2 is YFSETQ. The V and J ends lost 3 bases and 3 bases, in that order; junction bases with no gene match: 2. The chain's CDR3 is CASSWTSGEETQYF. The CDR3 DNA follows: TGCGCCAGCAGCTGGACTAGCGGAGAAGAGACCCAGTACTTC.

The chain combines TRBV9 with TRBJ2-2, with D tentatively TRBD1 (5 bases). Trimming took 6 bases from V and 5 from J, leaving 8 bases between them. This CDR3 contains 12 residues. Germline-derived CDR1 and CDR2 are SGDLS and YYNGEE. CDR3: CASNPGTGELFF. CDR3 DNA sequence: TGTGCCAGCAACCCAGGGACCGGGGAGCTGTTTTTT.

This clonotype was counted many times. J is TRBJ2-5 and V is TRBV7-9; 8 bases are shared with TRBD2. The CDR3 spans 15 residues. Trimming removed 6 bases from V and 4 bases from J; junction bases left unmatched: 10. Germline V gene lookup returns CDR1 SEHNR and CDR2 FQNEAQ (reference sequence). DNA for the CDR3: TGTGCCAGCAGTTCCATGAGCGGGAGTTTAGAGACCCAGTACTTC. Its translation is CASSSMSGSLETQYF.

This clonotype was detected a few times. The chain has TRBV10-3 and TRBJ2-1, with a tentative D call TRBD2 (6 bases). Germline values: CDR1 ENHRY, CDR2 SYGVKD. The V and J ends lost 11 bases and 5 bases respectively, with 22 bases between them. The CDR3 length is 15 residues. The CDR3 nucleotides are TGTGCCGCCCGGCCAAGGACGGGACTTGACAATGAGCAGTTCTTC. Amino acid sequence: CAARPRTGLDNEQFF.

The chain carries TRBV29-1 and TRBJ1-1; D is possibly TRBD1 (5 bases). V was clipped by 6 bases and J by 3 bases, with 5 bases between them. Per the germline V gene, CDR1 is SQVTM and CDR2 is ANQGSEA. The CDR3 spans 10 residues. For the CDR3, the DNA is TGCAGCGTGGGGGACACTGAAGCTTTCTTT. Translation: CSVGDTEAFF.

This clonotype was found many times. The chain is built from TRBV5-1 and TRBJ2-1; 10 nucleotides match TRBD1. V dropped 2 bases and J dropped 4; count of bases not matched to a gene: 15. CDR1 and CDR2 from the germline V gene are SGHRS and YFSETQ. There are 19 residues in the CDR3. The CDR3 is CASSFRTGGYGPEYNEQFF. The CDR3 DNA is TGCGCCAGCAGCTTCAGGACAGGGGGGTACGGCCCCGAATACAATGAGCAGTTCTTC.